The 28 T cell receptor beta chains below all came from one sample that was sequenced in a study of T cells in localized non-small cell lung cancer. TCRdb's table, derived via immunoSEQ multiplex PCR, lists solely in-frame clones and lacks some. The sample has roughly 70,000 clones, about nine tenths seen once. The specimen comprised peripheral blood, sampled before any cancer treatment. The receptors were sampled from a male donor older than 55 with stage III squamous cell lung carcinoma.

The chain carries TRBV6-5 and TRBJ1-2; D possibly corresponds to TRBD1 (5 bases). The germline V gene has CDR1 MNHEY and CDR2 SVGAGI. There are 13 residues in the CDR3. The ends were cut back, 6 bases at V and 4 bases at J, with 12 bases in the middle. The CDR3 here is CASRSGTAYGYTF. The CDR3 DNA sequence: TGTGCCAGCAGATCCGGGACGGCCTATGGCTACACCTTC.

The chain joins TRBV19 to TRBJ2-1, with 9 nucleotides matching TRBD1. Germline lookup yields CDR1 LNHDA and CDR2 SQIVND (reference sequence). The CDR3 extends over 16 amino acids. The V segment lost 3 bases and the J segment 8 bases; nucleotides outside the gene matches: 11. The CDR3 here is CASSMGGDRVPHEQFF. The CDR3 DNA sequence: TGTGCCAGTAGTATGGGTGGGGACAGGGTCCCCCATGAGCAGTTCTTC.

For the CDR3, the DNA is TGTGCCAGCAGCTTAGTAGGGACTAGCAACTACAATGAGCAGTTCTTC. The encoded protein is CASSLVGTSNYNEQFF. The chain couples TRBV7-2 to TRBJ2-1; TRBD2 matches at 9 bases. This CDR3 is built from 16 residues. The V segment lost 1 base and the J segment 3 bases; nucleotides outside the gene matches: 4. Germline assignment: CDR1 SGHTA and CDR2 FQGNSA.

The chain recombines TRBV5-8 with TRBJ1-3; D not certain. The V end lost 7 bases, the J end lost 4 bases, and 18 bases lay between the germline ends. CDR3 size: 15 residues. Germline-derived CDR1 and CDR2 are SGHTS and YDEGEE. The CDR3 loop is CASSLSRLGGNTIYF. CDR3 nucleotide sequence: TGTGCCAGCTCCCTGAGCCGGCTAGGGGGAAACACCATATATTTT. The full variable domain, its missing parts supplied by reference TRBV5-8 and TRBJ1-3, is EAGVTQSPTHLIKTRGQQATLRCSPISGHTSVYWYQQALGLGLQFLLWYDEGEERNRGNFPPRFSGRQFPNYSSELNVNALELEDSALYLCASSLSRLGGNTIYFGEGSWLTVV.

The J gene is TRBJ2-2, the V gene TRBV11-2; perhaps TRBD2 as D (6 bases). Per germline, CDR1 SGHAT and CDR2 FQNNGV. V lost 5 bases, J lost 7 bases, and 23 bases lay in between. This CDR3 comprises 17 residues. The CDR3 region is CASSPRTRGSSNGELFF. The CDR3, as DNA: TGTGCCAGCAGCCCCCGGACACGGGGGTCGTCTAACGGGGAGCTGTTTTTT.

The chain uses TRBV29-1 and TRBJ2-5; 8 bases line up with TRBD1. The DNA end is a closer match to TRBJ2-7, so the J assignment may be wrong. The CDR3 is made up of 13 amino acids. Germline CDR1 and CDR2: SQVTM and ANQGSEA. CDR3 bases: TGCAGCGTTGCAGTGGGACAGGTTGGCGAGCAGTACTTC. It is translated as CSVAVGQVGEQYF.

The CDR3 is CASKDRTGGTETQYF. The DNA for the CDR3 is TGTGCCAGCAAAGATCGGACAGGGGGGACGGAGACCCAGTACTTC. The V and J genes are TRBV6-1 and TRBJ2-5; 10 nucleotides agree with TRBD1. The CDR3 sequence is 15 residues long. Germline lookup yields CDR1 MNHNS and CDR2 SASEGT. V gave up 7 bases and J gave up 5 bases; unmatched junction bases: 10.

V gene TRBV7-2 combines with J gene TRBJ1-2, with unresolved D. V was pared by 5 bases and J by 1 base, with 11 bases between. CDR3 size: 14 residues. The germline V gene encodes CDR1 SGHTA and CDR2 FQGNSA. CDR3 DNA sequence: TGTGCCAGCAGCCAAGGGTCGGGTAACTATGGCTACACCTTC. Translated: CASSQGSGNYGYTF.

The V and J genes are TRBV6-5 and TRBJ2-5, with a tentative D call TRBD1 (5 bases). The germline V gene encodes CDR1 MNHEY and CDR2 SVGAGI. This CDR3 region has 14 residues. V gave up 5 bases and J gave up 1 base, with 11 bases separating them. CDR3 coding DNA: TGTGCCAGCAGTCCGATGACAGCCCAAGAGACCCAGTACTTC. This codes for CASSPMTAQETQYF.

The rearrangement links TRBV4-3 to TRBJ2-5, with D perhaps matching TRBD2 (6 bases). The CDR3 spans 15 residues. Germline lookup yields CDR1 LGHNA and CDR2 YSLEER. V was pared by 3 bases and J by 7 bases, with 18 bases between. The CDR3, as DNA: TGCGCCAGCAGCCAGGAGGCGACAGTGGGAGGGACCCAGTACTTC. Amino acid sequence: CASSQEATVGGTQYF.

The rearrangement joins TRBV7-8 to TRBJ2-7; D is ambiguous. V was clipped by 5 bases and J by 1 base, with 12 bases between them. The CDR3 length is 14 residues. CDR1 SGHVS and CDR2 FQNEAQ come from the germline V gene. Written as DNA, the CDR3 is TGTGCCAGCAGCGAAGTGGGTAGTTCCTACGAGCAGTACTTC. Translated: CASSEVGSSYEQYF.

A single count supports this clone. This chain joins TRBV5-1 and TRBJ2-3; perhaps TRBD1 as D (6 bases). This CDR3 has 14 residues. The germline V gene encodes CDR1 SGHRS and CDR2 YFSETQ. The germline V and J ends were trimmed by 0 bases and 3 bases, with 8 bases remaining between them. The CDR3 nucleotides are TGCGCCAGCAGCTTGGATGGACAGACAGATACGCAGTATTTT. It encodes CASSLDGQTDTQYF.

The chain joins TRBV9 to TRBJ1-6; D is uncertain. V lost 4 bases and J lost 0, with 8 bases in between. Germline loops: CDR1 SGDLS, CDR2 YYNGEE. The CDR3 spans 15 residues. The CDR3 DNA is TGTGCCAGCAGCAGCTGGAGCTCCTATAATTCACCCCTCCACTTT. Residues: CASSSWSSYNSPLHF.

This clone was seen more than once but under ten times. The CDR3 is CASSERGQGALNPNIQYF. The CDR3 DNA reads as TGTGCCAGCAGCGAGAGGGGTCAGGGGGCTTTAAACCCAAACATTCAGTACTTC. V and J are TRBV21-1 and TRBJ2-4; the table's D call, TRBD1, was not checked against the DNA. TRBV21-1 is an annotated pseudogene. The CDR3 spans 18 residues.

The V and J genes are TRBV27 and TRBJ2-3; D is unclear. Germline V CDR1 and CDR2: MNHEY, SMNVEV (reference sequence). Between the trimmed V and J ends, which lost 3 bases and 0 bases, there was a span of 7 bases. This CDR3 is 14 amino acids long. This CDR3 is CASSFSLSTDTQYF. The DNA for the CDR3 is TGTGCCAGCAGTTTTTCCCTTAGCACAGATACGCAGTATTTT.

The genes are TRBV7-2 and TRBJ1-6; unclear D gene. Germline assignment: CDR1 SGHTA and CDR2 FQGNSA. CDR3 length: 14 amino acids. Trimming removed 2 bases from V and 8 bases from J, with 10 bases in between. The CDR3 DNA sequence: TGTGCCAGCAGCTTATTCGCGGCGGATTCACCCCTCCACTTT. Translation gives CASSLFAADSPLHF. The full variable domain, rest sourced from reference TRBV7-2 and TRBJ1-6, is GAGVSQSPSNKVTEKGKDVELRCDPISGHTALYWYRQSLGQGLEFLIYFQGNSAPDKSGLPSDRFSAERTGGSVSTLTIQRTQQEDSAVYLCASSLFAADSPLHFGNGTRLTVT.

This clone came up a few times. The chain joins TRBV5-6 to TRBJ1-2; D may be TRBD1 (6 bases). Germline values: CDR1 SGHDT, CDR2 YYEEEE. CDR3 length: 12 amino acids. The V end was cut by 0 bases, the J end by 7 bases, with 7 bases between. CDR3 residues: CASSLGGAGYTF. As DNA, the CDR3 is TGTGCCAGCAGCTTGGGGGGGGCTGGCTACACCTTC.

This clone was picked up one time. This sequence joins TRBV29-1 and TRBJ2-2; 10 bases map to TRBD2. V shed 4 bases and J 4 bases; nucleotides not matched to a gene: 0. Germline V gene lookup returns CDR1 SQVTM and CDR2 ANQGSEA. The length of the CDR3 is 13 residues. The CDR3 nucleotides are TGCAGCGTTGCTAGCGGGGGCACCGGGGAGCTGTTTTTT. Its translation is CSVASGGTGELFF.

V usage is TRBV4-1 and J usage is TRBJ2-3; 14 nucleotides match TRBD2. This CDR3 is built from 19 residues. V gave up 2 bases and J gave up 4 bases; unmatched junction bases: 11. Germline assignment: CDR1 MGHRA and CDR2 YSYEKL. CDR3 nucleotides: TGCGCCAGCAGCCAACAAAGACTAGCGGGGGGGCATAGGGCAGATACGCAGTATTTT. It codes for CASSQQRLAGGHRADTQYF.

The chain carries TRBV7-2 and TRBJ2-4; D is perhaps TRBD1 or TRBD2 (7 bases each). CDR1 and CDR2 from the germline V gene are SGHTA and FQGNSA. Trimming removed 1 base from V and 1 base from J, with 20 bases in between. The CDR3 is 19 amino acids. The CDR3 protein is CASSLGGTKTGVAKNIQYF. CDR3 nucleotide sequence: TGTGCCAGCAGCTTAGGAGGGACTAAAACAGGGGTGGCCAAAAACATTCAGTACTTC.

The rearrangement joins TRBV5-1 to TRBJ2-2; tentative D call: TRBD1 (6 bases). CDR1 SGHRS and CDR2 YFSETQ come from the germline V gene. The CDR3 loop spans 17 amino acids. V lost 0 bases, J lost 10 bases, and 22 bases lay in between. The CDR3 here is CASSLAGQLRGAEELFF. The CDR3 DNA is TGCGCCAGCAGCTTGGCAGGGCAGCTCAGGGGTGCTGAGGAGCTGTTTTTT.

The V call is TRBV6-6, the J call TRBJ2-7; 10 nucleotides agree with TRBD2. The V gene's germline CDR1 is MNHNY and CDR2 SVGAGI (reference sequence). V lost 5 bases, J lost 6 bases, and 7 bases stayed unmatched. The CDR3 is 14 residues long. The CDR3 DNA is TGTGCCAGCAGTCCAGCGGGGGGGCAGTTCGAGCAGTACTTC. It translates to CASSPAGGQFEQYF.

V usage is TRBV18 and J usage is TRBJ2-5; TRBD1 aligns across 7 bases. The J segment lost 1 base and the V segment lost 4 bases, leaving 6 bases of the junction unmatched. The CDR3 is 15 amino acids. Germline values: CDR1 KGHSH, CDR2 LQKENI. This CDR3 reads CASSRAGTVQETQYF. CDR3 DNA: TGTGCCAGCTCACGAGCCGGGACAGTCCAAGAGACCCAGTACTTC.

This clone was detected only once. This chain links TRBV15 with TRBJ1-1, with D tentatively TRBD1 (5 bases). V was cut by 1 base and J by 1 base, with 13 bases left in between. CDR3 length: 16 amino acids. Germline loops: CDR1 LNHNV, CDR2 YYDKDF (reference sequence). The CDR3 protein is CATSRGGTPGNTEAFF. The CDR3 DNA follows: TGTGCCACCAGCAGAGGAGGGACTCCGGGGAACACTGAAGCTTTCTTT.

The chain is built from TRBV23-1 and TRBJ1-4; TRBD1 agrees at 8 bases. TRBV23-1 falls under the ORF class, with uncertain function. This CDR3 region has 14 residues. The junction had 9 bases not matched to a gene; V was cut back by 7 bases and J by 8 bases. For the CDR3, the DNA is TGCGCCAGCAACACACAGGGGGGTTGGGAAAAACTGTTTTTT. This codes for CASNTQGGWEKLFF.

This chain joins TRBV5-4 and TRBJ2-5; unclear D gene. This CDR3 region has 13 residues. The germline gives CDR1 SGHNT, CDR2 YYREEE (reference sequence). The V end was cut by 4 bases, the J end by 0 bases, with 7 bases between. The CDR3 region is CASSPQDQETQYF. CDR3 DNA sequence: TGTGCCAGCAGCCCTCAAGACCAAGAGACCCAGTACTTC.

The CDR3 DNA reads as TGTGCCAGCAGCTTGGACGGGGTCAATCAGCCCCAGCATTTT. This encodes CASSLDGVNQPQHF. This chain links TRBV11-2 with TRBJ1-5; D gene uncertain. Germline values: CDR1 SGHAT, CDR2 FQNNGV. This CDR3 is 14 amino acids long. V lost 3 bases, J lost 3 bases, and 9 bases lay in between.

The table lists this clone with a count of one. The chain joins TRBV27 to TRBJ1-4, with D possibly TRBD1 on 5 matching bases. Between the trimmed V and J ends, which lost 0 bases and 8 bases, there was a span of 7 bases. Germline V gene sequence: CDR1 MNHEY, CDR2 SMNVEV (reference sequence). This CDR3 contains 13 residues. DNA for the CDR3: TGTGCCAGCAGTTTATCACGGGGGGAAAAACTGTTTTTT. Translated, it gives CASSLSRGEKLFF.